The clone carrying this TCR beta chain was picked up many times. The data derive from a study of read filtering for tumor transcriptome and immune sequencing. The library was built from 400 to 500 ng RNA with molecular barcoded adaptors for alpha/delta and beta/gamma chains. TCRdb ran MiXCR on the reads and lists one entry per CDR3 protein. The sample contains over 20,000 distinct CDR3 sequences, roughly 15% of which appear only once. The J segment lost 6 bases and the V segment lost 5 bases, leaving 10 bases of the junction unmatched. This CDR3 has 14 residues. In germline, CDR1 is DFQATT, CDR2 SNEGSKA (reference sequence).

This sequence joins TRBV20-1 and TRBJ2-1, with 7 bases matching TRBD2. This TCR was recovered from a donor at least 40 years old with multiple myeloma. What was sequenced was a population of CD138-negative cells sorted from bone marrow. The DNA for the CDR3 is TGCAGTGCTTATGGGACTACCCGAGGCAATGAGCAGTTCTTC. It yields the protein CSAYGTTRGNEQFF.